These 22 T cell receptor beta chains share one sample of origin, sequenced in a study of response to subunit inactivated influenza vaccine. Using its own MiXCR run on the RT-PCR reads, TCRdb lists one record per CDR3 protein. The sample holds 500,000 to 700,000 distinct CDR3 sequences; around a quarter are singletons and the top ten take 2.5% to 3.5%. The sample was also reused in another study, on T cells expressing NK-cell markers. Turning to that study: Generation of TCR beta cDNA was performed by 5'RACE template switching incorporating UMIs.

This specimen was CD4+ T cells sorted from PBMCs, taken 12 days after vaccination. The origin of the receptors is a man aged 50-60 years who received an inactivated influenza vaccine.

This clonotype was counted between two and nine times. The chain is built from TRBV4-3 and TRBJ2-1; TRBD2 might be the D (5 bases). V was clipped by 1 base and J by 2 bases, with 9 bases between them. CDR1 and CDR2 from the germline V gene are LGHNA and YSLEER. The length of the CDR3 is 15 residues. This CDR3 reads CASSQGPRAYNEQFF. The CDR3 region has the DNA TGCGCCAGCAGCCAAGGACCGCGGGCCTACAATGAGCAGTTCTTC.

This clonotype was counted only a few times. V gene TRBV27 combines with J gene TRBJ2-1, with unresolved D. Trimming removed 0 bases from V and 3 bases from J, with 18 bases in between. Germline V gene lookup returns CDR1 MNHEY and CDR2 SMNVEV (reference sequence). This CDR3 is 18 amino acids long. The CDR3 reads CASSLSVLTRRRYNEQFF. DNA for the CDR3: TGTGCCAGCAGTTTATCGGTTCTCACTCGCCGTCGCTACAATGAGCAGTTCTTC.

This clonotype was seen a few times. The V and J genes are TRBV29-1 and TRBJ2-5; D remains ambiguous. This CDR3 region has 14 residues. V dropped 0 bases and J dropped 4 bases, with 12 bases sitting between them. Germline V lookup: CDR1 SQVTM, CDR2 ANQGSEA. Here the CDR3 reads CSVEDIARRETQYF. The CDR3 DNA is TGCAGCGTTGAAGATATTGCCAGGCGAGAGACCCAGTACTTC.

The CDR3 nucleotides are TGCAGTGCTAGGGGGGGACAGATCAGCACAGATACGCAGTATTTT. It encodes CSARGGQISTDTQYF. This chain links TRBV20-1 with TRBJ2-3, with a weak D call TRBD1 (7 bases). V was pared by 3 bases and J by 0 bases, with 13 bases between. This CDR3 has 15 residues. CDR1 is DFQATT, CDR2 SNEGSKA, per germline (reference sequence).

This chain links TRBV12-3 or TRBV12-4 with TRBJ1-3; no clear D gene. The CDR3 spans 15 residues. V dropped 1 base and J dropped 0 bases, with 7 bases sitting between them. In nucleotides, the CDR3 is TGTGCCAGCAGTTTAGACCACCTCTCTGGAAACACCATATATTTT. Its protein product is CASSLDHLSGNTIYF.

The table lists this clonotype with a few counts. This chain connects TRBV6-2 or TRBV6-3 to TRBJ2-4; tentatively, D is TRBD2 (5 bases). Trimming shortened V by 6 bases and J by 6 bases, and 9 bases separated the two germline ends. CDR1 MNHEY and CDR2 SVGEGT come from the germline V gene. The CDR3 runs to 12 residues. CDR3 in amino acids: CASRRGRNIQYF. For the CDR3, the DNA is TGTGCCAGCAGACGTGGGAGAAACATTCAGTACTTC.

The rearrangement joins TRBV20-1 to TRBJ2-7; 9 nucleotides match TRBD2. Germline values: CDR1 DFQATT, CDR2 SNEGSKA (reference sequence). The J segment lost 3 bases and the V segment lost 5 bases, leaving 8 bases of the junction unmatched. This CDR3 has 14 amino acids. CDR3 region: CSAPSGGRGYEQYF. For the CDR3, the DNA is TGCAGTGCTCCCAGCGGGGGGCGGGGCTACGAGCAGTACTTC.

This clonotype was picked up many times. The chain carries TRBV29-1 and TRBJ2-1, with D perhaps TRBD1 or TRBD2 (5 bases each). Trimming left V 3 bases short and J 10 bases short, with 19 bases between. Looked up from germline, CDR1 is SQVTM and CDR2 is ANQGSEA. There are 14 residues in the CDR3. CDR3 nucleotide sequence: TGCAGCGTTGACCGCCGGGGCCCTGGGTGGGAGCAGTTCTTC. Amino acids: CSVDRRGPGWEQFF.

This clonotype was observed a few times. The CDR3 region has the DNA TGTGCCAGCAGGACAGGGCAAACTAATGAAAAACTGTTTTTT. Translation gives CASRTGQTNEKLFF. This chain joins TRBV27 and TRBJ1-4; 7 bases map to TRBD1. The CDR3 is 14 amino acids. Unmatched junction bases numbered 2, after V lost 6 bases and J lost 1 base. Germline values: CDR1 MNHEY, CDR2 SMNVEV (reference sequence).

The CDR3 reads CASSLVVASGQSQFF. The CDR3, as DNA: TGTGCCAGCAGCTTAGTGGTGGCTAGCGGCCAGTCCCAGTTCTTC. This rearrangement joins TRBV7-6 to TRBJ2-1; 7 nucleotides match TRBD2. Trimming removed 1 base from V and 13 bases from J; junction bases left unmatched: 13. Germline loops: CDR1 SGHVS, CDR2 FNYEAQ. This CDR3 is built from 15 residues. Supplemented by reference TRBV7-6 and TRBJ2-1, the full variable domain reads GAGVSQSPRYKVTKRGQDVALRCDPISGHVSLYWYRQALGQGPEFLTYFNYEAQQDKSGLPNDRFSAERPEGSISTLTIQRTEQRDSAMYRCASSLVVASGQSQFFGPGTRLTVL.

The V and J genes are TRBV20-1 and TRBJ2-7; a weak D match, TRBD2 (5 bases). This CDR3 has 12 residues. The V and J ends lost 7 bases and 0 bases respectively, with 10 bases between them. The germline V gene encodes CDR1 DFQATT and CDR2 SNEGSKA (reference sequence). The CDR3 nucleotides read TGCAGTGGAGGCCGGGGCTCCTACGAGCAGTACTTC. Amino acid sequence: CSGGRGSYEQYF.

The chain joins TRBV5-5 to TRBJ2-3; 7 bases map to TRBD2. Germline lookup yields CDR1 SGHKS and CDR2 YYEKEE (reference sequence). CDR3 length equals 17 residues. Germline trimming cut 0 bases from V and 4 bases from J; bases unmatched to any gene: 11. The CDR3 region is CASSLAAGAPSADTQYF. CDR3 coding DNA: TGTGCCAGCAGCTTGGCGGCGGGAGCCCCTAGCGCAGATACGCAGTATTTT.

This clonotype was detected only a few times. This chain links TRBV5-4 with TRBJ2-1; no clear D. This CDR3 spans 13 amino acids. Germline V CDR1 and CDR2: SGHNT, YYREEE (reference sequence). Trimming pared 1 base from V and 6 bases from J, leaving 8 bases between. The CDR3 region is CASSLPGINEQFF. CDR3 sequence (DNA): TGTGCCAGCAGCTTGCCAGGAATCAATGAGCAGTTCTTC.

This clonotype has a handful of counts. The chain couples TRBV2 to TRBJ2-1, with 10 bases that match TRBD2. This CDR3 spans 14 amino acids. The J segment lost 9 bases and the V segment lost 3 bases, leaving 5 bases of the junction unmatched. Germline CDR1 and CDR2: SNHLY and FYNNEI. CDR3 DNA sequence: TGTGCCAGCAGTGATCAGCGGGGGGGTTTTGAGCAGTTCTTC. Protein sequence: CASSDQRGGFEQFF.

In its sample, this clonotype was seen many times. The V gene is TRBV12-3 or TRBV12-4, the J gene TRBJ2-5, with a weak D call TRBD1 (5 bases). This CDR3 is 14 amino acids long. V lost 8 bases to trimming and J lost 3 bases, with 16 bases between them. The CDR3 spells CASCGATLKETQYF. CDR3 bases: TGTGCCAGCTGTGGGGCGACCCTTAAAGAGACCCAGTACTTC.

This chain uses TRBV7-8 with TRBJ2-7; no clear D gene. The CDR3 is made up of 14 amino acids. Germline V gives CDR1 SGHVS, CDR2 FQNEAQ. V dropped 1 base and J dropped 0 bases, with 7 bases sitting between them. The CDR3 reads CASSLGTNSYEQYF. Here the CDR3 DNA reads TGTGCCAGCAGCTTAGGGACCAACTCCTACGAGCAGTACTTC.

The chain couples TRBV5-1 to TRBJ2-7, with 9 positions matching TRBD1. The CDR3 runs 15 residues. V dropped 4 bases and J dropped 1; count of bases not matched to a gene: 6. The germline CDR1 and CDR2 sequences are SGHRS and YFSETQ. CDR3 nucleotide sequence: TGCGCCAGCAGCCTCGGGACAGGGAAATCCTACGAGCAGTACTTC. Translating it yields CASSLGTGKSYEQYF.

This chain joins TRBV12-3 or TRBV12-4 and TRBJ2-1; the D gene is possibly TRBD2 (5 bases). Trimming took off 5 bases at V and 0 bases at J, with 14 bases between the two ends. The CDR3 sequence is 16 residues long. The CDR3 loop is CASSRRGESSYNEQFF. Here the CDR3 DNA reads TGTGCCAGCAGTCGACGGGGAGAGAGCTCCTACAATGAGCAGTTCTTC.

The genes are TRBV15 and TRBJ2-7, with a tentative D call TRBD1 (6 bases). The CDR3 loop spans 14 amino acids. V dropped 0 bases and J dropped 5 bases, with 11 bases sitting between them. CDR1 is LNHNV, CDR2 YYDKDF, per germline (reference sequence). The DNA for the CDR3 is TGTGCCACCAGCAGAGATGTGGGGGCGCACGAGCAGTACTTC. Translated, it gives CATSRDVGAHEQYF.

On this clonotype itself: One base away lies a much larger clone, so this may be a sequencing read error. This chain uses TRBV6-5 with TRBJ2-2; no clear D. The length of the CDR3 is 14 residues. Germline V gene sequence: CDR1 MNHEY, CDR2 SVGAGI. CDR3 sequence reads: CAISYPTPFGELFF. The CDR3 bases are TGTGCCATCAGTTACCCGACACCCTTCGGGGAGCTGTTTTTT.

This clonotype was seen repeatedly, ten times or more. The rearrangement joins TRBV4-3 to TRBJ2-1; TRBD2 agrees at 9 bases. The CDR3 extends over 15 amino acids. Germline V gene sequence: CDR1 LGHNA, CDR2 YSLEER. The V gene end was trimmed by 3 bases and the J gene end by 7 bases; junction bases not matched to a gene: 7. The CDR3 protein is CASSQVTSGWNEQFF. CDR3 nucleotides: TGCGCCAGCAGCCAGGTGACTAGCGGTTGGAATGAGCAGTTCTTC.

The chain links TRBV2 to TRBJ1-2; 7 bases are a match to TRBD1. Unmatched junction bases numbered 12, after V lost 6 bases and J lost 8 bases. The length of the CDR3 is 14 residues. CDR1 is SNHLY and CDR2 is FYNNEI in the germline V gene. The CDR3 region is CASSEGQSLLGYTF. In DNA, the CDR3 is TGTGCCAGCAGCGAGGGACAGTCTCTGCTCGGCTACACCTTC.